The sequence of this T cell receptor beta chain was determined in a study of response to subunit inactivated influenza vaccine. Remarks on this clonotype: Its antigen is not identified.

The germline V gene has CDR1 SGHDT and CDR2 YYEEEE. Trimming took 1 base from V and 5 from J; bases not matched to a gene: 8. The CDR3 loop spans 17 amino acids. TCRdb passed the RT-PCR reads through MiXCR, listing each CDR3 protein once. This repertoire shows around 760,000 distinct CDR3 sequences, around 14% found once; its top ten account for 6% to 8%. The study, taken as a whole, reports: The authors put forward the suggestion that each seasonal influenza vaccination may bring in only a limited number of new T cells.

This clonotype originated in a man over 45 who received an inactivated influenza vaccine. The sequences come from PBMCs from blood, collected less than 15 days before vaccination. The chain uses TRBV5-6 and TRBJ2-2; 10 bases are shared with TRBD1. The CDR3 here is CASSLLRGTGDTGELFF. Here the CDR3 DNA reads TGTGCCAGCAGCTTGCTCAGAGGGACAGGGGATACCGGGGAGCTGTTTTTT.